This record concerns one T cell receptor (beta chain) sequence. The data are from a study of blood T cell repertoires in COVID-19. About the study: The study drew acute and convalescent COVID-19 samples from the United States, Italy and Spain. In each case, the material was cDNA or gDNA derived from T cells, B-cell-depleted T cells, or PBMCs.

In the authors' workflow: Amplifying reference gene primers gave estimates of nucleated cell counts. Profiling relied on immunoSEQ multiplex PCR, and the TCRdb table lists in-frame clones only, not all of them. V, J and clone size are those of that table, while D and trimming were read from the DNA. Of roughly 150,000 clones listed, around 82% were seen once; the top ten hold approximately 10%. What was sequenced was peripheral blood. The source is a man between 65 and 79 years old with active or convalescent COVID-19.

DNA of the CDR3: TGTGCCAGCACGCGGGGGTATGAAGGCTCACCCCTCCACTTT. Its translation: CASTRGYEGSPLHF. The V and J genes are TRBV6-5 and TRBJ1-6, with D perhaps matching TRBD1 (5 bases). Trimming removed 7 bases at V and 10 bases at J, with 17 bases between. Germline-derived CDR1 and CDR2 are MNHEY and SVGAGI. The CDR3 is 14 amino acids.